What follows are 6 T cell receptor beta chains derived from one specimen sequenced in a study of T cell repertoires in cytomegalovirus infection. TCRdb re-called the reads with MiXCR, one entry per CDR3 protein. The sample comprises around 270,000 distinct CDR3 sequences, roughly 9.1% of which are singletons, and approximately 16% rests with the top ten. Sequencing used PBMCs. Receptors originate from a human donor in good health (CMV status not recorded). Some clones in this sample may be carry-over from other donors' samples.

Ten or more counts support this clonotype. This sequence joins TRBV7-3 and TRBJ1-2, with D uncertain. Germline V gene data show CDR1 as SGHTA and CDR2 as FQGTGA. This CDR3 is 14 amino acids long. Trimming took off 5 bases at V and 4 bases at J, with 14 bases between the two ends. This CDR3 reads CASSPLPYSYGYTF. DNA for the CDR3: TGTGCCAGCAGCCCCCTCCCCTACAGCTATGGCTACACCTTC.

J is TRBJ2-2 and V is TRBV6-4; 7 nucleotides align to TRBD2. V lost 5 bases, J lost 6 bases, and 6 bases stayed unmatched. CDR3 length: 14 residues. Looked up from germline, CDR1 is MRHNA and CDR2 is SNTAGT. Here the CDR3 DNA reads TGTGCCAGCAGTTTTGAGCGGGGTGCCGGGGAGCTGTTTTTT. It is translated as CASSFERGAGELFF.

This clonotype was seen repeatedly, ten times or more. The J gene is TRBJ2-2, the V gene TRBV7-2; D gene ambiguous. The CDR3 runs to 14 residues. V lost 4 bases, J lost 7 bases, and 13 bases lay in between. Germline V gene sequence: CDR1 SGHTA, CDR2 FQGNSA. CDR3 amino acids: CASSSVSNLGELFF. Here the CDR3 DNA reads TGTGCCAGCAGCTCCGTTTCCAACCTCGGGGAGCTGTTTTTT. The whole variable domain, remainder taken from reference TRBV7-2 and TRBJ2-2, is GAGVSQSPSNKVTEKGKDVELRCDPISGHTALYWYRQSLGQGLEFLIYFQGNSAPDKSGLPSDRFSAERTGGSVSTLTIQRTQQEDSAVYLCASSSVSNLGELFFGEGSRLTVL.

The J gene is TRBJ2-3, the V gene TRBV18; no clear D. There are 11 residues in the CDR3. The germline CDR1 and CDR2 sequences are KGHSH and LQKENI. V was shortened by 8 bases and J by 4 bases, with 7 bases between the two germline ends. The CDR3 spells CASLEADTQYF. The DNA of the CDR3 is TGTGCCAGCCTCGAGGCAGATACGCAGTATTTT.

This clonotype was seen ten or more times. This chain joins TRBV12-3 or TRBV12-4 and TRBJ1-6; D unresolved. The CDR3 has 14 residues. V was pared by 1 base and J by 6 bases, with 7 bases between. CDR3 nucleotides: TGTGCCAGCAGTTTAGGAGCTACTAATTCACCCCTCCACTTT. As protein: CASSLGATNSPLHF.

This clonotype appeared many times. The genes are TRBV6-5 and TRBJ2-5; 8 nucleotides agree with TRBD1. The CDR3 loop spans 14 amino acids. The germline V gene has CDR1 MNHEY and CDR2 SVGAGI. V trimming: 6 bases; J trimming: 6 bases; junction bases outside the gene matches: 9. In nucleotides, the CDR3 is TGTGCCAGCAGGAAGGCAGGGGGCACGAAGACCCAGTACTTC. Amino acid sequence: CASRKAGGTKTQYF.